These 21 T cell receptor beta chains originate from one sample sequenced in a study of cytomegalovirus exposure and HLA in healthy donors. A multiplex PCR was run with 60 Vbeta primers and 13 Jbeta primers. Assay: immunoSEQ multiplex PCR; the TCRdb copy retains only in-frame clones and omits some. The sample's table shows around 45,000 clones. Input material: PBMCs. These receptors all come from a woman in her 30s in good health and CMV-seronegative.

The genes are TRBV7-2 and TRBJ2-7; D remains ambiguous. The V and J ends lost 3 bases and 3 bases respectively, with 6 bases between them. The CDR3 runs 12 residues. Germline CDR1 is SGHTA and CDR2 is FQGNSA. CDR3 protein: CASSFSGYEQYF. The DNA for the CDR3 is TGTGCCAGCAGCTTTTCCGGCTACGAGCAGTACTTC.

V is TRBV6-1 and J is TRBJ2-6, with 8 bases lining up with TRBD2. The V gene end was trimmed by 2 bases and the J gene end by 0 bases; junction bases not matched to a gene: 0. The CDR3 contains 16 residues. Germline CDR1 and CDR2: MNHNS and SASEGT. The DNA of the CDR3 is TGTGCCAGCAGTGAAACTAGCGGCTCTGGGGCCAACGTCCTGACTTTC. Its protein product is CASSETSGSGANVLTF.

The chain links TRBV14 to TRBJ1-2; unclear D gene. Germline values: CDR1 SGHDN, CDR2 FVKESK. V lost 4 bases to trimming and J lost 1 base, with 4 bases between them. This CDR3 is 12 amino acids long. The CDR3 here is CASSRSNYGYTF. The CDR3 DNA reads TGTGCCAGCAGCCGGAGTAACTATGGCTACACCTTC.

J is TRBJ2-5 and V is TRBV19; D perhaps matches TRBD2 (5 bases). Trimming shortened V by 6 bases and J by 4 bases, and 15 bases separated the two germline ends. The CDR3 sequence is 14 residues long. CDR1 and CDR2 (germline): LNHDA, SQIVND (reference sequence). The CDR3 nucleotides are TGTGCCAGTAGCGCATTCCGGGGTACAGAGACCCAGTACTTC. It codes for CASSAFRGTETQYF.

V gene TRBV28 combines with J gene TRBJ2-7, with 16 bases fitting TRBD2. J lost 9 bases, V lost 6 bases, and 5 bases had no gene match. The germline gives CDR1 MDHEN, CDR2 SYDVKM. This CDR3 has 14 amino acids. CDR3 sequence reads: CASSPGTSGRVQYF. The CDR3 DNA reads as TGTGCCAGCAGCCCGGGGACTAGCGGGAGGGTGCAGTACTTC.

The CDR3 nucleotides are TGTGCCAGCAGATCTCCTAGCGTGACCGGGGAGCTGTTTTTT. Translation: CASRSPSVTGELFF. The chain employs TRBV27 and TRBJ2-2, with TRBD2 as a possible D gene (6 bases). V was shortened by 6 bases and J by 5 bases, with 13 bases between the two germline ends. The CDR3 contains 14 residues. From germline, CDR1 is MNHEY and CDR2 SMNVEV (reference sequence).

The chain combines TRBV9 with TRBJ2-7; D might be TRBD2 (5 bases). The germline V and J ends were trimmed by 1 base and 4 bases, with 18 bases remaining between them. Looked up from germline, CDR1 is SGDLS and CDR2 is YYNGEE. The CDR3 extends over 16 amino acids. The CDR3 loop is CASSVSPSGLTYEQYF. The CDR3 DNA reads TGTGCCAGCAGCGTATCCCCCTCCGGACTGACTTACGAGCAGTACTTC.

V is TRBV11-1 and J is TRBJ2-7, with a possible D match to TRBD1 (6 bases). The CDR3 contains 14 residues. Germline-derived CDR1 and CDR2 are SGHAT and FQDESV (reference sequence). The V and J ends lost 3 bases and 4 bases respectively, with 13 bases between them. The CDR3 bases are TGTGCCAGCAGCTTTACGCAGGGGTTTTACGAGCAGTACTTC. Its protein is CASSFTQGFYEQYF.

V is TRBV4-1 and J is TRBJ2-1; no clear D. The CDR3 length is 14 residues. Trimming stripped 3 bases from V and 8 bases from J, with 14 bases between. Germline CDR1 MGHRA, CDR2 YSYEKL. CDR3 residues: CASSQSTFRDEQFF. Here the CDR3 DNA reads TGCGCCAGCAGCCAGTCGACTTTCCGCGATGAGCAGTTCTTC.

V is TRBV6-6 and J is TRBJ2-7; D not certain. The CDR3 contains 14 residues. V shed 2 bases and J shed 5 bases, with 13 bases lying between them. Germline CDR1 MNHNY, CDR2 SVGAGI (reference sequence). The CDR3 nucleotides are TGTGCCAGCAGTTACCTTGGTCAGAACCACGAGCAGTACTTC. Encoded protein: CASSYLGQNHEQYF.

V is TRBV28 and J is TRBJ1-1; no clear D gene. V lost 2 bases and J lost 3, with 4 bases in between. Germline-derived CDR1 and CDR2 are MDHEN and SYDVKM. CDR3 length: 12 amino acids. The CDR3 coding sequence is TGTGCCAGCAGTTTAGAGTACACTGAAGCTTTCTTT. It translates to CASSLEYTEAFF. Full variable domain (missing parts from reference TRBV28 and TRBJ1-1): DVKVTQSSRYLVKRTGEKVFLECVQDMDHENMFWYRQDPGLGLRLIYFSYDVKMKEKGDIPEGYSVSREKKERFSLILESASTNQTSMYLCASSLEYTEAFFGQGTRLTVV.

V is TRBV10-3 and J is TRBJ2-1; tentatively, D is TRBD2 (6 bases). CDR1 is ENHRY and CDR2 is SYGVKD in the germline V gene. The ends were cut back, 4 bases at V and 7 bases at J, with 17 bases in the middle. The CDR3 extends over 15 amino acids. CDR3 sequence: CAISVKTGVGNEQFF. CDR3 sequence (DNA): TGTGCCATCAGTGTTAAGACGGGAGTGGGAAATGAGCAGTTCTTC.

This chain uses TRBV28 with TRBJ2-7, with 7 bases that match TRBD2. This CDR3 is 14 amino acids long. Unmatched junction bases numbered 10, after V lost 7 bases and J lost 4 bases. Germline loops: CDR1 MDHEN, CDR2 SYDVKM. Here the CDR3 DNA reads TGTGCCAGCACCTTAGGAGGGAGGGTATACGAGCAGTACTTC. Encoded protein: CASTLGGRVYEQYF.

The V and J genes are TRBV7-9 and TRBJ2-2; no clear D. V was cut by 5 bases and J by 6 bases, with 7 bases left in between. The CDR3 contains 12 residues. CDR1 SEHNR and CDR2 FQNEAQ come from the germline V gene (reference sequence). The CDR3 nucleotides are TGTGCCAGCAGCCACGGTCCCGGGGAGCTGTTTTTT. This sequence encodes CASSHGPGELFF.

The V and J genes are TRBV4-2 and TRBJ2-3; 13 positions agree with TRBD2. CDR3 length: 16 residues. Germline values: CDR1 LGHNA, CDR2 YNFKEQ. With V trimmed by 4 bases and J by 10 bases, 11 bases remained unmatched. The CDR3 DNA reads as TGTGCCAGCAGCCCCGTCACTAGCGGGGGGGATGAGGCGCAGTATTTT. It yields the protein CASSPVTSGGDEAQYF.

DNA for the CDR3: TGTGCCACCAGCAGAGGGGAGACGGACTACAATGAAAAACTGTTTTTT. Translated, it gives CATSRGETDYNEKLFF. The gene calls are TRBV15 and TRBJ1-4; D unclear. The germline gives CDR1 LNHNV, CDR2 YYDKDF (reference sequence). This CDR3 contains 16 residues. V lost 1 base and J 5 bases, leaving 14 bases between the germline ends.

The chain is built from TRBV19 and TRBJ2-7; no firm D call. The V gene lost 6 bases and the J gene lost 1 base, with 7 bases spanning the gap. Looked up from germline, CDR1 is LNHDA and CDR2 is SQIVND (reference sequence). This CDR3 is built from 12 residues. This chain's CDR3 is CASRSESYEQYF. CDR3 DNA sequence: TGTGCCAGTAGATCGGAGTCCTACGAGCAGTACTTC.

This chain uses TRBV6-5 with TRBJ2-7; TRBD1 matches at 10 bases. The CDR3 spans 15 residues. J gave up 4 bases and V 2 bases, and 5 bases lay outside the gene matches. Germline V lookup: CDR1 MNHEY, CDR2 SVGAGI. As DNA, the CDR3 is TGTGCCAGCAGTTACCAGACAGGGGGCCAATACGAGCAGTACTTC. Amino acids: CASSYQTGGQYEQYF.

CDR3 DNA: TGTGCCTGGAATTCAGGGGGCCCCACCCACGGTCAGCCCCAGCATTTT. This sequence encodes CAWNSGGPTHGQPQHF. The chain uses TRBV30 and TRBJ1-5; 8 bases line up with TRBD1. The CDR3 has 16 residues. The V and J ends lost 4 bases and 6 bases, in that order; junction bases with no gene match: 14. The germline V gene has CDR1 GTSNPN and CDR2 SVGIG (reference sequence).

The CDR3 sequence: CASSPPAVVETQYF. CDR3 bases: TGTGCCAGCTCACCACCGGCTGTGGTCGAGACCCAGTACTTC. The rearrangement uses TRBV18 and TRBJ2-5; D uncertain. V shed 0 bases and J shed 5 bases, with 10 bases lying between them. The CDR3 has 14 residues. Germline CDR1 reads KGHSH; CDR2 reads LQKENI.

The V gene is TRBV2, the J gene TRBJ1-1, with 8 nucleotides matching TRBD1. The CDR3 is 14 amino acids. CDR1 and CDR2 (germline): SNHLY, FYNNEI. V lost 6 bases to trimming and J lost 4 bases; unmatched junction nucleotides: 7. CDR3 protein: CASRESGGPTEAFF. In DNA, the CDR3 is TGTGCCAGCAGGGAGTCAGGGGGCCCCACTGAAGCTTTCTTT. Variable domain in full (rest from reference TRBV2 and TRBJ1-1): EPEVTQTPSHQVTQMGQEVILRCVPISNHLYFYWYRQILGQKVEFLVSFYNNEISEKSEIFDDQFSVERPDGSNFTLKIRSTKLEDSAMYFCASRESGGPTEAFFGQGTRLTVV.